The rows below give T cell receptor beta chains drawn from one sample of a study of T-cell reconstitution after alpha-beta-depleted transplantation in children. A single record per CDR3 protein comes from TCRdb applying MiXCR to the PCR reads. The data show approximately 400,000 distinct CDR3 sequences, roughly 10% seen once. The sample here was PBMCs from the stem cell graft donor, taken from the stem cell graft. These receptors all come from a human donor who donated a stem cell graft to a child with acute myeloid leukemia. Each CDR3 is given with its conserved first and last residue. Fields, in order: D gene, V gene, clone size, J gene, CDR3 DNA, CDR3 protein. D genes are given only for firm matches. Clone size is stated in some rows and not others, as once, few, many or a class when expanded.

d_call: TRBD1
v_call: TRBV2
clone_size: few
j_call: TRBJ2-5
cdr3_nt: TGTGCCAGCAGTGGGGATACGGGACAGGGAGAGACCCAGTACTTC
cdr3_aa: CASSGDTGQGETQYF

d_call: .
v_call: TRBV9
clone_size: .
j_call: TRBJ2-7
cdr3_nt: TGTGCCAGCAGCGTAGGGATCGGATACGAGCAGTACTTC
cdr3_aa: CASSVGIGYEQYF

d_call: .
v_call: TRBV12-3/TRBV12-4
clone_size: many
j_call: TRBJ1-3
cdr3_nt: TGTGCCAGCAGCCATCAGGGGACGGACACCATATATTTT
cdr3_aa: CASSHQGTDTIYF

d_call: .
v_call: TRBV12-3/TRBV12-4
clone_size: many
j_call: TRBJ2-2
cdr3_nt: TGTGCCAGCAGTTTCCACAGGGATCTTGTGACCACCGGGGAGCTGTTTTTT
cdr3_aa: CASSFHRDLVTTGELFF

d_call: .
v_call: TRBV29-1
clone_size: .
j_call: TRBJ2-7
cdr3_nt: TGCAGCGTTCGGGCAGCTTTCTACGAGCAGTACTTC
cdr3_aa: CSVRAAFYEQYF

d_call: .
v_call: TRBV20-1
clone_size: .
j_call: TRBJ1-6
cdr3_nt: TGCAGTGCTAGCAACCCCGGCCTCTATAATTCACCCCTCCACTTT
cdr3_aa: CSASNPGLYNSPLHF

d_call: TRBD1
v_call: TRBV29-1
clone_size: many
j_call: TRBJ2-7
cdr3_nt: TGCAGCGTGGTAGGACAGGGGGCGACATACGAGCAGTACTTC
cdr3_aa: CSVVGQGATYEQYF

d_call: TRBD2
v_call: TRBV27
clone_size: many
j_call: TRBJ2-2
cdr3_nt: TGTGCCAGCAGTTTATCCGGGACTAGTTTTCCCGGGGAGCTGTTTTTT
cdr3_aa: CASSLSGTSFPGELFF

d_call: .
v_call: TRBV5-5
clone_size: .
j_call: TRBJ1-3
cdr3_nt: TGTGCCAGCAGCGCACCAGGGGCTGGAAACACCATATATTTT
cdr3_aa: CASSAPGAGNTIYF

d_call: TRBD1
v_call: TRBV2
clone_size: .
j_call: TRBJ2-3
cdr3_nt: TGTGCCAGCAGTAGACCGGGACAGGCTAACGAGAAAGGGTTAACGCAGTATTTT
cdr3_aa: CASSRPGQANEKGLTQYF

d_call: .
v_call: TRBV3-1
clone_size: many
j_call: TRBJ2-2
cdr3_nt: TGTGCCAGCAGTCGGTATAGGCAGGGATGGAACACCGGGGAGCTGTTTTTT
cdr3_aa: CASSRYRQGWNTGELFF

d_call: .
v_call: TRBV7-2
clone_size: few
j_call: TRBJ1-5
cdr3_nt: TGTGCCAGCAGCGAACAAGGGGGGGTAGGGAATCAGCCCCAGCATTTT
cdr3_aa: CASSEQGGVGNQPQHF

d_call: .
v_call: TRBV7-3
clone_size: .
j_call: TRBJ2-2
cdr3_nt: TGTGCCACTTCGACGGAGGCTACGGCGACCGGGGAGCTGTTTTTT
cdr3_aa: CATSTEATATGELFF

d_call: TRBD2
v_call: TRBV2
clone_size: few
j_call: TRBJ2-1
cdr3_nt: TGTGCCAGCAGTGAAGGGCTAGCGGGAGCGACGGAGCAGTTCTTC
cdr3_aa: CASSEGLAGATEQFF

d_call: TRBD2
v_call: TRBV20-1
clone_size: few
j_call: TRBJ2-2
cdr3_nt: TGCAGTGCATCATATGGCGGGGGTAGTTCGGAGCTGTTTTTT
cdr3_aa: CSASYGGGSSELFF

d_call: TRBD2
v_call: TRBV20-1
clone_size: .
j_call: TRBJ2-5
cdr3_nt: TGCAGTGCTTACCCCGGGACTAGCGGGAGTGGGGAGACCCAGTACTTC
cdr3_aa: CSAYPGTSGSGETQYF

d_call: TRBD1
v_call: TRBV20-1
clone_size: .
j_call: TRBJ2-6
cdr3_nt: TGCAGTGCTAGGGACAGGGCTGGGGCCAACGTCCTGACTTTC
cdr3_aa: CSARDRAGANVLTF

d_call: TRBD2
v_call: TRBV6-2/TRBV6-3
clone_size: .
j_call: TRBJ2-5
cdr3_nt: TGTGCCAGCAGTTACTCAGGGACTAGGAAGACCCAGTACTTC
cdr3_aa: CASSYSGTRKTQYF

d_call: TRBD1
v_call: TRBV15
clone_size: .
j_call: TRBJ2-5
cdr3_nt: TGTGCCACCACCAGCAGGACAGGGGGCTCGGAGACCCAGTACTTC
cdr3_aa: CATTSRTGGSETQYF

d_call: .
v_call: TRBV29-1
clone_size: .
j_call: TRBJ1-3
cdr3_nt: TGCAGCGTTGGGGAAGGAGGCACCATATATTTT
cdr3_aa: CSVGEGGTIYF

d_call: .
v_call: TRBV5-1
clone_size: few
j_call: TRBJ2-6
cdr3_nt: TGCGCCAGCAGCTTGGGACTAATCTCTGGGGCCAACGTCCTGACTTTC
cdr3_aa: CASSLGLISGANVLTF

d_call: TRBD1
v_call: TRBV10-2
clone_size: few
j_call: TRBJ2-2
cdr3_nt: TGCGCCAGCAGTGAAACAGGGGGGACCGGGGAGCTGTTTTTT
cdr3_aa: CASSETGGTGELFF

d_call: TRBD2
v_call: TRBV5-1
clone_size: few
j_call: TRBJ2-1
cdr3_nt: TGCGCCAGCAGCTCGCAACTAGCGGGAATAAATGAGCAGTTCTTC
cdr3_aa: CASSSQLAGINEQFF

d_call: .
v_call: TRBV12-3/TRBV12-4
clone_size: few
j_call: TRBJ2-1
cdr3_nt: TGTGCCAGCAGTTTAGTGGCAGCATCCTACAATGAGCAGTTCTTC
cdr3_aa: CASSLVAASYNEQFF

d_call: .
v_call: TRBV4-1
clone_size: .
j_call: TRBJ1-3
cdr3_nt: TGCGCCAGCAGCCAAGAACGTGACAGCCACTCTGGAAACACCATATATTTT
cdr3_aa: CASSQERDSHSGNTIYF

d_call: .
v_call: TRBV5-1
clone_size: many
j_call: TRBJ2-3
cdr3_nt: TGCGCCAGCAGCTTGGGACAGGAGACAGATACGCAGTATTTT
cdr3_aa: CASSLGQETDTQYF

d_call: .
v_call: TRBV21-1
clone_size: .
j_call: TRBJ1-1
cdr3_nt: TGTGCCAGCAGCAAACCGGGACACTTGAACACTGAAGCTTTCTTT
cdr3_aa: CASSKPGHLNTEAFF

d_call: TRBD1
v_call: TRBV30
clone_size: many
j_call: TRBJ1-1
cdr3_nt: TGTGCCTGGAGTATGCGACAGGGATTCGTATGGTCTTTCTTT
cdr3_aa: CAWSMRQGFVWSFF